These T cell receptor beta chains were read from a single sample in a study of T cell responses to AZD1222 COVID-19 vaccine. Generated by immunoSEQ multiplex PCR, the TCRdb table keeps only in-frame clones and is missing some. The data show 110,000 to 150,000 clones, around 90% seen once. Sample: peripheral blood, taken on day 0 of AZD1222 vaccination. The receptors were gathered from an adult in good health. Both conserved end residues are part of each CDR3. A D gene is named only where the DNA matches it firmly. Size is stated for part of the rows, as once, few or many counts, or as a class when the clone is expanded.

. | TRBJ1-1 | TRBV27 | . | TGTGCCAGCAGTGAACGTCGAACCGTCACGAGGGCTTTCTTT | CASSERRTVTRAFF
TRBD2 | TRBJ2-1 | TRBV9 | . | TGTGCCAGCACCGGGGGAGCGGGACCGGAGAATGAGCAGTTCTTC | CASTGGAGPENEQFF
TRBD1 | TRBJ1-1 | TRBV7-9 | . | TGTGCCAGCAGCTTAGTAGGGGGCCGGACTGAAGCTTTCTTT | CASSLVGGRTEAFF
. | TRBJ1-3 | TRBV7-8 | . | TGTGCCGTGGGGGCATCGCGTGCCAGAGACACCATATATTTT | CAVGASRARDTIYF
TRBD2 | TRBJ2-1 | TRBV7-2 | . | TGTGCCAGCAGCGTCCGGCAACTAGCGGGAATGGGGAATGAGCAGTTCTTC | CASSVRQLAGMGNEQFF
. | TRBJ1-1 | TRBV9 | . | TGTGCCAGCAGCGTAGTGCCTCAGAACACTGAAGCTTTCTTT | CASSVVPQNTEAFF
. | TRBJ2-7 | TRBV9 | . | TGTGCCAGCAGCCCGAGACAGGTGGCCTCCGAGCAGTACTTC | CASSPRQVASEQYF
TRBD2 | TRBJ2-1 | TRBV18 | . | TGTGCCAGCGAAGGACTAGCGGGAACCAATGAGCAGTTCTTC | CASEGLAGTNEQFF
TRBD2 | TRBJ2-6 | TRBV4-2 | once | TGTGCCAGCAGCCAAGAGAGCGGGAGGGCCCCCGGGGCCAACGTCCTGACTTTC | CASSQESGRAPGANVLTF
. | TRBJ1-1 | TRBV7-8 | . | TGTGCCAGCAGCTTAGTGTTCCCGGGATCGGACACTGAAGCTTTCTTT | CASSLVFPGSDTEAFF
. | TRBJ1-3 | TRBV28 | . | TGTGCCAGCAGTTTCCCGGGGTTAAGAAACACCATATATTTT | CASSFPGLRNTIYF
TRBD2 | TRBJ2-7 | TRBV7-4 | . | TGTGCCAGCAGCCTCCCACGGGACTATTGCGAGCAGTACTTC | CASSLPRDYCEQYF
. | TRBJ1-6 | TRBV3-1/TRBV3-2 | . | TGTGCCAGCAGCCTCGGGACGGGGGATCATTCACCCCTCCACTTT | CASSLGTGDHSPLHF
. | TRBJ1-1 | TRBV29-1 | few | TGCAGCGTCGGGGCAGGATGGGGTATGAACACTGAAGCTTTCTTT | CSVGAGWGMNTEAFF
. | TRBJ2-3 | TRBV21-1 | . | TGTGCCAGCAGCAAAGTGAAACAGTCTTTT | CASSKVKQSF
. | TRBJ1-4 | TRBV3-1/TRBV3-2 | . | TGTGCCAGCAGCCAAAGCCTCGGGGGAAAACTGTTTTTT | CASSQSLGGKLFF
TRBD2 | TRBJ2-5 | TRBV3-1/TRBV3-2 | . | TGTGCCAGCAGCCCGGGACTAGCGGGAGGAAGGGAGACCCAGTACTTC | CASSPGLAGGRETQYF
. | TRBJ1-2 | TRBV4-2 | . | TGTGCCAGCAGCCTACAGGGAGTTTATGGCTACACCTTC | CASSLQGVYGYTF
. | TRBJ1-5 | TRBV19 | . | TGTGCCAGTAGCCCCCTTAAGGACAGCCAGAGCAATCAGCCCCAGCATTTT | CASSPLKDSQSNQPQHF
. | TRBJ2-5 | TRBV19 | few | TGTGCCAGCCGAGAGACCCAGTACTTC | CASRETQYF
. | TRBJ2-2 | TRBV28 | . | TGTGCCAGCAGTTTAGCGGGAACGAACACCGGGGAGCTGTTTTTT | CASSLAGTNTGELFF
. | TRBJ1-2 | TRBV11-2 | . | TGTGCCAGCAGCTTAGTCCAGGGGAGCCCTAACTATGGCTACACCTTC | CASSLVQGSPNYGYTF
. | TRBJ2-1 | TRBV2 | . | TGTGCCAGCAGTGAAGTGACTCGCTCCTACAATGAGCAGTTCTTC | CASSEVTRSYNEQFF
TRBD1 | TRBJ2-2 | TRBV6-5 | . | TGTGCCAGCAGCTACCGGGACAGGCTCACCGGGGAGCTGTTTTTT | CASSYRDRLTGELFF
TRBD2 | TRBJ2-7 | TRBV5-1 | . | TGCGCCAGCAGCCTAGGACTAGCGGGACCTTACGAGCAGTACTTC | CASSLGLAGPYEQYF
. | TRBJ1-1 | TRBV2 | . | TGTGCCAGCAGTAGACAGATCGCGGGCACTGAAGCTTTCTTT | CASSRQIAGTEAFF
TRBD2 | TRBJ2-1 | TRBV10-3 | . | TGTGCCATCAGGCGGGAGGGCCTTTGGGATGAGCAGTTCTTC | CAIRREGLWDEQFF
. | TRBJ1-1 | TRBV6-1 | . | TGTGCCAGCAGTGAAATAGGGGTGAGCACTGAAGCTTTCTTT | CASSEIGVSTEAFF
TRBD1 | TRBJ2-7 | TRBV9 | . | TGTGCCAGCAGCGCTGGGACAGACGTTACCTACGAGCAGTACTTC | CASSAGTDVTYEQYF
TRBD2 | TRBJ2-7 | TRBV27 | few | TGTGCCAGCAGTTTATCGGCTAGCGGTAGGGTCGAGCAGTACTTC | CASSLSASGRVEQYF
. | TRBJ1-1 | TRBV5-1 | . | TGCGCCAGTAGACAGCATGCCACTGAAGCTTTCTTT | CASRQHATEAFF
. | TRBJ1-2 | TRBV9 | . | TGTGCCAGCAGCGCCACGGGCTTTTTGGACTATGGCTACACCTTC | CASSATGFLDYGYTF
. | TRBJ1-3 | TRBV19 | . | TGTGCCAGTAGTACCCTGACAGGCGGCTCTGGAAACACCATATATTTT | CASSTLTGGSGNTIYF
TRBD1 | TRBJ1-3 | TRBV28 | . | TGTGCCAGCAGTTTCTGGACAGGAGGAAACACCATATATTTT | CASSFWTGGNTIYF
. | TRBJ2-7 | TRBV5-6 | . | TGTGCCAGCACCCGGCATCTAGGAGCCGAGCAGTACTTC | CASTRHLGAEQYF
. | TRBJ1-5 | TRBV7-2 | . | TGTGCCAGCAGCTTAGGCGGACCAGGGCCCCAGCATTTT | CASSLGGPGPQHF
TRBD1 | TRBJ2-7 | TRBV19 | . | TGTGCCAGTAGTGTACATAGGGGGCGCGTATACGAGCAGTACTTC | CASSVHRGRVYEQYF
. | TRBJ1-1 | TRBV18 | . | TGTGCCAGCTCACCAGGACGGAACACTGAAGCTTTCTTT | CASSPGRNTEAFF
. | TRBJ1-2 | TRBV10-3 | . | TGTGCCATCAGTGAGTCGAGCCACCGGGAGAGTAACTATGGCTACACCTTC | CAISESSHRESNYGYTF
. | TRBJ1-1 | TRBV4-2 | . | TGTGCCAGCAGCCAGAGAGTTACAGGGATGAACACTGAAGCTTTCTTT | CASSQRVTGMNTEAFF
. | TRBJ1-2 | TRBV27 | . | TGTGCCAGCAGTTTATCGTCCAGGGCGAGTTATGGCTACACCTTC | CASSLSSRASYGYTF
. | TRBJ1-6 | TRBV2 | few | TGTGCCAGCCACACGATTACAGGTTCACCCCTCCACTTT | CASHTITGSPLHF
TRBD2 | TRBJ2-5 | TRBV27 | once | TGTGCCAGCAGTTCTAGCGGGAGGGCCGGGGAGACCCAGTACTTC | CASSSSGRAGETQYF
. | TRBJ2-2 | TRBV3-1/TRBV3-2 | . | TGTGCCAGCAGCCAAGATCTTCACTCCATCGGGGAGCTGTTTTTT | CASSQDLHSIGELFF
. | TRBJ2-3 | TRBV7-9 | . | TGTGCCAGCAGCCCTAAGCTCACAGATACGCAGTATTTT | CASSPKLTDTQYF
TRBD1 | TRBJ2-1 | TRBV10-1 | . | TGCGCCAGCAGTACTGGGACAGTTAACAATGAGCAGTTCTTC | CASSTGTVNNEQFF
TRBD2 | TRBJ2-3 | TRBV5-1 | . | TGCGCCAGCAGCTCGGGAGGCGTAGCGGGAGGAGGCACAGATACGCAGTATTTT | CASSSGGVAGGGTDTQYF
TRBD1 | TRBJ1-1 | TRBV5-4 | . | TGTGCCAGCAGCCCGGGTGGGACAGGGAACACTGAAGCTTTCTTT | CASSPGGTGNTEAFF